This entry features one T cell receptor (beta chain) sequence. The CDR3 has 14 amino acids. J lost 8 bases, V lost 2 bases, and 9 bases had no gene match. In germline, CDR1 is GTSNPN, CDR2 SVGIG (reference sequence). Under the authors' procedure: Counts of nucleated cells, estimated from reference gene primer amplification, were obtained. Data came from immunoSEQ multiplex PCR; TCRdb stores just in-frame clones and leaves some out. D and trimming were read from the DNA, whereas the V and J calls and clone size are those reported in that table. The repertoire consists of about 44,000 clones, with approximately 90% occurring once and the leading ten covering around 25%. This sample is drawn from a study of blood T cell repertoires in COVID-19. As for the study in general: Acute-phase and convalescent COVID-19 samples originated in the United States, Italy and Spain.

V is TRBV30 and J is TRBJ1-3; 7 bases map to TRBD1. Material for sequencing was peripheral blood. The source of this sequence is a woman of 80 years or more in a cohort sampled during active or convalescent COVID-19. CDR3 sequence (DNA): TGTGCCTGGAGTTCGGGAACAGGGGCCCACACCATATATTTT. The encoded protein is CAWSSGTGAHTIYF.